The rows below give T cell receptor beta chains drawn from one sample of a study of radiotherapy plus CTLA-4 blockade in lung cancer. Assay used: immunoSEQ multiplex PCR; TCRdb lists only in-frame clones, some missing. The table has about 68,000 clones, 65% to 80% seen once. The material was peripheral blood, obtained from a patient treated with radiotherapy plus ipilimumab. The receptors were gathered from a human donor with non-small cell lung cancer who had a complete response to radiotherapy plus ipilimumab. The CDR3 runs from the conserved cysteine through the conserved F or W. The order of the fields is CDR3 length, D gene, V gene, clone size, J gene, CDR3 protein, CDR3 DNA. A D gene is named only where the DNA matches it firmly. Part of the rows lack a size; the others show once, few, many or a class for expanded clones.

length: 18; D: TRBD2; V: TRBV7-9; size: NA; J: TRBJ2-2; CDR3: CASSLKLKREGETGELFF; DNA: TGTGCCAGCAGCTTAAAGTTGAAGCGGGAGGGCGAAACCGGGGAGCTGTTTTTT
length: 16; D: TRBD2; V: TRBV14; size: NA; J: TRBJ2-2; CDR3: CASSRRLAGNTGELFF; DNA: TGTGCCAGCAGCCGTAGGCTAGCGGGGAACACCGGGGAGCTGTTTTTT
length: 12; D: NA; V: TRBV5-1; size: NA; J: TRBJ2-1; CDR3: CASSLGGNEQFF; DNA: TGCGCCAGCAGCTTGGGGGGCAATGAGCAGTTCTTC
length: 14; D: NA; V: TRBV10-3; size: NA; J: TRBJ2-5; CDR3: CAISEPRLVKTQYF; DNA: TGTGCCATCAGTGAACCGAGACTAGTCAAGACCCAGTACTTC
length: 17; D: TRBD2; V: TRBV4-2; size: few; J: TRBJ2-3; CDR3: CASSPTSGGGLGNTQYF; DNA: TGTGCCAGCAGCCCAACTAGCGGGGGGGGTCTTGGGAATACGCAGTATTTT
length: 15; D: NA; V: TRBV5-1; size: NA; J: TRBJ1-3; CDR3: CASSLERNSGNTIYF; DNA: TGCGCCAGCAGCTTGGAAAGGAACTCTGGAAACACCATATATTTT
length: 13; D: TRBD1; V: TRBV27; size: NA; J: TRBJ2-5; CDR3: CASRLDRGETQYF; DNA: TGTGCCAGCAGACTGGACAGGGGAGAGACCCAGTACTTC
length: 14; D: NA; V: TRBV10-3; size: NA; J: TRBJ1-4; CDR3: CAISDAGAHEKLFF; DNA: TGTGCCATCAGTGACGCAGGCGCTCATGAAAAACTGTTTTTT
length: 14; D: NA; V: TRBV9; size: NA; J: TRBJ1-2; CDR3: CASSVEAGNYGYTF; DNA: TGTGCCAGCAGCGTAGAGGCTGGAAACTATGGCTACACCTTC
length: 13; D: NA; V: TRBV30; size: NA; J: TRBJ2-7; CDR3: CAWNPISSYEQYF; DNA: TGTGCCTGGAACCCAATAAGCTCCTACGAGCAGTACTTC
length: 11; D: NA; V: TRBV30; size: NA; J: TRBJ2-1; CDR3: CAWRLGAEQFF; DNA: TGTGCCTGGAGGCTGGGGGCTGAGCAGTTCTTC
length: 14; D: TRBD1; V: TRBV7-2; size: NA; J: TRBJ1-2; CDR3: CASSSRDRGYGYTF; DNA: TGTGCCAGCAGCTCCCGGGACAGGGGCTATGGCTACACCTTC
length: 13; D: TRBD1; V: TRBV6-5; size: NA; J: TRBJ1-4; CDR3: CASKSGGAEKLFF; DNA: TGTGCCAGTAAATCAGGGGGCGCGGAAAAACTGTTTTTT
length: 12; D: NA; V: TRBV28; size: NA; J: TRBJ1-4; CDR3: CASRGTGEKLFF; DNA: TGTGCCAGCAGAGGGACGGGGGAAAAACTGTTTTTT
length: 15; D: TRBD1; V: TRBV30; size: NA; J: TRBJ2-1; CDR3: CAWRKGTGPVNEQFF; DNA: TGTGCCTGGAGAAAAGGGACAGGGCCGGTTAATGAGCAGTTCTTC
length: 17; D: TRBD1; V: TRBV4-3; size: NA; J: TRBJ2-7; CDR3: CASSQAIIGQGFHEQYF; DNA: TGCGCCAGCAGCCAAGCCATTATAGGACAGGGTTTTCACGAGCAGTACTTC
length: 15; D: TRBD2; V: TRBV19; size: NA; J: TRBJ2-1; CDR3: CASTWTSGGRNEQFF; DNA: TGTGCCAGTACCTGGACTAGCGGGGGGCGCAATGAGCAGTTCTTC
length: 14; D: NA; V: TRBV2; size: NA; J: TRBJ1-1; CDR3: CASRGAGPDTEAFF; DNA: TGTGCCAGCAGGGGGGCAGGACCCGACACTGAAGCTTTCTTT
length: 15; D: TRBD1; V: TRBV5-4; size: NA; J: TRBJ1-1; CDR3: CASSWRTGANTEAFF; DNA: TGTGCCAGCAGCTGGCGGACAGGGGCGAACACTGAAGCTTTCTTT
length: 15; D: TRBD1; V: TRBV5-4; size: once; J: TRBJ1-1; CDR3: CASSLGDRLNTEAFF; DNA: TGTGCCAGCAGCTTGGGGGACAGGCTGAACACTGAAGCTTTCTTT
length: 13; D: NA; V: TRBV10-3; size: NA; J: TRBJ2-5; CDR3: CAISGQSQETQYF; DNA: TGTGCCATCAGTGGGCAGTCCCAAGAGACCCAGTACTTC
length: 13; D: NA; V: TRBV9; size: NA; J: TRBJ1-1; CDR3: CASSAALNTEAFF; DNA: TGTGCCAGCAGCGCAGCATTGAACACTGAAGCTTTCTTT
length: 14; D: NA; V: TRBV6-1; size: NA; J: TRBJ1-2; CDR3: CASSEELGNYGYTF; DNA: TGTGCCAGCAGTGAGGAATTAGGAAACTATGGCTACACCTTC
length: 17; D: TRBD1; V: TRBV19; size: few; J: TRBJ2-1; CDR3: CASSMDRGTDSYNEQFF; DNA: TGTGCCAGTAGTATGGACAGGGGGACCGATTCCTACAATGAGCAGTTCTTC
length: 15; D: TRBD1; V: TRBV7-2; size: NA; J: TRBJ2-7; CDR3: CASSLAGQALYEQYF; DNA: TGTGCCAGCAGCTTGGCAGGACAGGCTCTCTACGAGCAGTACTTC
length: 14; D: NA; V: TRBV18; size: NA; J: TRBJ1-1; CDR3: CASSPQGMNTEAFF; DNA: TGTGCCAGCTCACCCCAGGGGATGAACACTGAAGCTTTCTTT
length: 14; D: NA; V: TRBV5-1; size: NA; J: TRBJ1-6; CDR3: CASSLGQENSPLHF; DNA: TGCGCCAGCAGCTTAGGCCAGGAGAATTCACCCCTCCACTTT
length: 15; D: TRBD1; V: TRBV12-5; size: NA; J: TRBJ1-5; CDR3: CASGPGTGLNQPQHF; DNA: TGTGCTAGTGGTCCGGGGACAGGGCTCAATCAGCCCCAGCATTTT
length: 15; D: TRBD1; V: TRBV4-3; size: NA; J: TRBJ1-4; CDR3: CASSQQQGRNEKLFF; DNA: TGCGCCAGCAGCCAACAACAGGGGAGAAATGAAAAACTGTTTTTT
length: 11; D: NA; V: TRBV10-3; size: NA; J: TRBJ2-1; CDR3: CASGPYNEQFF; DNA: TGTGCCTCCGGACCCTACAATGAGCAGTTCTTC
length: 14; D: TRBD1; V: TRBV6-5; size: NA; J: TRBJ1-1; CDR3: CASRTTGGGTEAFF; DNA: TGTGCCAGCAGAACAACAGGGGGTGGCACTGAAGCTTTCTTT
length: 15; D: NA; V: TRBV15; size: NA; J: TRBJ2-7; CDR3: CATSRSRAPSDEQYF; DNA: TGTGCCACCAGCAGATCCCGAGCTCCGTCCGACGAGCAGTACTTC
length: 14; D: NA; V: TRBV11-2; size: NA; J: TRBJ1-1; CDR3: CASSLAGASAEAFF; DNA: TGTGCCAGCAGCTTAGCAGGGGCGAGCGCTGAAGCTTTCTTT
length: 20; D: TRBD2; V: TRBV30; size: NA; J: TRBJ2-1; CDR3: CAWRENWAGGPSSSYNEQFF; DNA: TGTGCCTGGAGGGAGAACTGGGCGGGAGGGCCCTCATCGTCCTACAATGAGCAGTTCTTC
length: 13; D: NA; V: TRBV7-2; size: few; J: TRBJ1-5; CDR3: CASSGEGGQPQHF; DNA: TGTGCCAGCAGCGGCGAGGGAGGTCAGCCCCAGCATTTT
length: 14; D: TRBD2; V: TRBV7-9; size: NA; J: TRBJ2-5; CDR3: CASSSNLAAETQYF; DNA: TGTGCCAGCAGCTCCAACCTAGCGGCGGAGACCCAGTACTTC
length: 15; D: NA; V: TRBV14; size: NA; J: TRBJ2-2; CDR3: CASSQLRARTGELFF; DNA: TGTGCCAGCAGCCAGCTAAGGGCTAGGACCGGGGAGCTGTTTTTT
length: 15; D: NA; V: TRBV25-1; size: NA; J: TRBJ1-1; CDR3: CASTLGGHQNTEAFF; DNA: TGTGCCAGCACCTTGGGGGGGCACCAGAACACTGAAGCTTTCTTT
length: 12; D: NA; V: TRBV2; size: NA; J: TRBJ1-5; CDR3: CASREDYQPQHF; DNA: TGTGCCAGCAGAGAGGACTACCAGCCCCAGCATTTT
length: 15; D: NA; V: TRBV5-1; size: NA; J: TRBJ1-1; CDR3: CASSTQGAENTEAFF; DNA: TGCGCCAGCAGCACACAGGGAGCCGAGAACACTGAAGCTTTCTTT
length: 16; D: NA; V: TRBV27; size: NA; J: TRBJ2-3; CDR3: CASKISGPPPTDTQYF; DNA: TGTGCCAGCAAGATCTCCGGACCACCCCCCACAGATACGCAGTATTTT
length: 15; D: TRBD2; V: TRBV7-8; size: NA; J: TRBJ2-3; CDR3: CASSPSGSTTDTQYF; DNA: TGTGCCAGCAGCCCTAGCGGGAGCACCACAGATACGCAGTATTTT
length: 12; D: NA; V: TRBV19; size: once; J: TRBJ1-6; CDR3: CASGGGNSPLHF; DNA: TGTGCCTCGGGGGGGGGTAATTCACCCCTCCACTTT
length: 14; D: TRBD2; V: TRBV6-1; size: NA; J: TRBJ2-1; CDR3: CASDLAGVGNEQFF; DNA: TGTGCCAGCGATTTAGCGGGAGTAGGAAATGAGCAGTTCTTC
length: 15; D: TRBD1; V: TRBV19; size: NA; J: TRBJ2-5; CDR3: CASSSETGYQETQYF; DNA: TGTGCCAGTAGTAGCGAGACAGGGTACCAAGAGACCCAGTACTTC
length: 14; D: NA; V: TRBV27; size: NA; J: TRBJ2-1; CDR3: CASSLHPTPNEQFF; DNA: TGTGCCAGCAGTTTACATCCAACCCCCAATGAGCAGTTCTTC
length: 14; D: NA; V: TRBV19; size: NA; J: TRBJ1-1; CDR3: CASTNRETYTEAFF; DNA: TGTGCCAGTACCAACAGGGAGACCTACACTGAAGCTTTCTTT
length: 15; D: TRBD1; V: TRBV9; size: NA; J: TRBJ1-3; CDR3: CASSVRGLSGNTIYF; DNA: TGTGCCAGCAGCGTCAGGGGGCTATCCGGAAACACCATATATTTT
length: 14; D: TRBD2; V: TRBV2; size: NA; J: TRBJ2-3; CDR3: CASSEGLGSDTQYF; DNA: TGTGCCAGCAGTGAGGGACTAGGCTCCGATACGCAGTATTTT
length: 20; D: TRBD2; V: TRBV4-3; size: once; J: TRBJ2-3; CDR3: CASSQPLAMGSGGPGDTQYF; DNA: TGCGCCAGCAGCCAACCCCTCGCAATGGGTAGCGGGGGCCCCGGTGATACGCAGTATTTT
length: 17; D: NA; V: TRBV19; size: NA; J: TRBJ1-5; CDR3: CASSIEGIAHSNQPQHF; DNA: TGTGCCAGTAGTATAGAGGGGATTGCCCATAGCAATCAGCCCCAGCATTTT
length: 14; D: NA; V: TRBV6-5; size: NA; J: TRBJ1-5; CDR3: CASSLAPQYQPQHF; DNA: TGTGCCAGCAGTTTGGCCCCTCAATATCAGCCCCAGCATTTT